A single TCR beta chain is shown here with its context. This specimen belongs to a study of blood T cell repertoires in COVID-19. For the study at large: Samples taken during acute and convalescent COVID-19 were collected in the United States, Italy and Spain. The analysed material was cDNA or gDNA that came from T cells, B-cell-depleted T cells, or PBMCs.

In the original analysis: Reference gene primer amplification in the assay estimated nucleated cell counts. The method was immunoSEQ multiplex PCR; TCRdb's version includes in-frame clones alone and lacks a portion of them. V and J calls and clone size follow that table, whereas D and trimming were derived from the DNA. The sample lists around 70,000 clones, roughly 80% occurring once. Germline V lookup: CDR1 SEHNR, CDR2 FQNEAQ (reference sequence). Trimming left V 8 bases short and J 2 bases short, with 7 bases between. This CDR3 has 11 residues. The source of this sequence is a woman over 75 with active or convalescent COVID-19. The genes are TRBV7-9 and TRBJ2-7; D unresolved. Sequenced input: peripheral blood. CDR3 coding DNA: TGTGCCAGCGGCCAGACCTACGAGCAGTACTTC. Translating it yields CASGQTYEQYF.